This entry concerns a single T cell receptor beta chain. This specimen belongs to a study of blood T cell repertoires in COVID-19. This CDR3 spans 16 amino acids. Germline lookup yields CDR1 SQVTM and CDR2 ANQGSEA. V dropped 6 bases and J dropped 0; count of bases not matched to a gene: 12. As handled by the study authors: The assay estimated nucleated cells by amplifying reference gene primers. The protocol was immunoSEQ multiplex PCR, while the TCRdb copy is restricted to in-frame clones and leaves out a portion. V and J calls and clone size are as listed in that table; D and trimming were resolved from the DNA. The data contain about 170,000 clones, around four fifths of them singletons.

Sequences were obtained from peripheral blood. The rearrangement uses TRBV29-1 and TRBJ2-3; TRBD1 matches 7 bases. The receptor comes from a woman aged 65 to 85 who had recovered from COVID-19. The CDR3 coding sequence is TGCAGCGTGACTAAAATTGGGACAGCGAGCACAGATACGCAGTATTTT. Residues: CSVTKIGTASTDTQYF.